This TCR beta chain was found in a study of T cell responses to AZD1222 COVID-19 vaccine. CDR3 length: 12 amino acids. CDR1 is GTSNPN and CDR2 is SVGIG in the germline V gene (reference sequence). V lost 7 bases, J lost 5 bases, and 14 bases lay in between. Profiling relied on immunoSEQ multiplex PCR, and the TCRdb table lists in-frame clones only, not all of them. This sample has under 200,000 clones, with roughly nine tenths found just once. This chain connects TRBV30 to TRBJ2-5; D is possibly TRBD1 (6 bases). This specimen consisted of peripheral blood, obtained 28 days after the second dose of the MenACWY control vaccine. The receptor was isolated from an adult who received the MenACWY meningococcal vaccine as a control. In nucleotides, the CDR3 is TGTGCCTTAAGGGGGTCGGGGGAGACCCAGTACTTC. Translating it yields CALRGSGETQYF.